Below, one TCR beta chain is given with its context. What it binds is unknown. Germline trimming cut 3 bases from V and 2 bases from J; bases unmatched to any gene: 4. Germline values: CDR1 GTSNPN, CDR2 SVGIG (reference sequence). The CDR3 has 13 amino acids. These data belong to a study of cytomegalovirus exposure and HLA in healthy donors. Study findings and constraints: A later analysis showed that HLA-associated TCR beta chains had undergone more clonal expansion than equally common others. Most TCR beta V segments were productive about 90% or about 30% of the time in an earlier analysis.

Primers included in the PCR were 60 Vbeta and 13 Jbeta primers. Original analysis: Later reanalysis found around 80 million unique TCR beta chains, around 9.9 million of them shared. Method: immunoSEQ multiplex PCR; TCRdb's copy keeps in-frame clones and lacks some. V, J and clone size were drawn from that table, and D and trimming were deduced from the DNA. Among around 240,000 clones listed, 82% were seen once. The sample taken for sequencing was PBMCs. This chain connects TRBV30 to TRBJ2-7; 7 bases agree with TRBD2. This TCR derives from a woman in her forties in good health and CMV-seropositive. For the CDR3, the DNA is TGTGCCTGGAGGAGACGGGGGGCCTACGAGCAGTACTTC. Residues: CAWRRRGAYEQYF.